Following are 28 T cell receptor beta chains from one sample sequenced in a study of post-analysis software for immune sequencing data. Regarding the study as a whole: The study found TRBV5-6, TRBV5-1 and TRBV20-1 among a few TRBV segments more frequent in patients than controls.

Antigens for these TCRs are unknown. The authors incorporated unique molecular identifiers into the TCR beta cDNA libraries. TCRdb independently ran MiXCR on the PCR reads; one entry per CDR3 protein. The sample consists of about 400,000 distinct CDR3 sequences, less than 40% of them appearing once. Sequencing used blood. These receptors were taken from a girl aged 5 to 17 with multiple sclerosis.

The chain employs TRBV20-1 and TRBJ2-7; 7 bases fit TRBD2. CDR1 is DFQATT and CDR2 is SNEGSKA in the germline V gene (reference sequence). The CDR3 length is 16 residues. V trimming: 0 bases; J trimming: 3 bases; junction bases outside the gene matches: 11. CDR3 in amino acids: CSARESGEGSSYEQYF. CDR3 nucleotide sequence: TGCAGTGCTAGAGAGTCCGGGGAGGGAAGTAGCTACGAGCAGTACTTC.

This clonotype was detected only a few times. The DNA of the CDR3 is TGCAGTGCTCTCCGGGACAGCCTCTTCTACGAGCAGTACTTC. Translation: CSALRDSLFYEQYF. This sequence joins TRBV20-1 and TRBJ2-7, with 7 bases that match TRBD1. Trimming removed 5 bases from V and 3 bases from J; junction bases left unmatched: 10. Germline V gives CDR1 DFQATT, CDR2 SNEGSKA (reference sequence). CDR3 length equals 14 residues.

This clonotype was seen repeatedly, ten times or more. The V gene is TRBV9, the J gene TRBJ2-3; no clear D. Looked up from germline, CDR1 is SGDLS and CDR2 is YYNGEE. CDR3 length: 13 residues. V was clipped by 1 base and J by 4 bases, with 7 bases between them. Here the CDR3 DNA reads TGTGCCAGCAGCGTAACGAGCGCAGATACGCAGTATTTT. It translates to CASSVTSADTQYF.

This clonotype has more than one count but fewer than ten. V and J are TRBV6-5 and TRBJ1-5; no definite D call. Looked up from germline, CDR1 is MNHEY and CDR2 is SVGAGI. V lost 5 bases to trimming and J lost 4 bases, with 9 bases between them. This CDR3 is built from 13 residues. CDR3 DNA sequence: TGTGCCAGCAGTACGTGGTCGAATCAGCCCCAGCATTTT. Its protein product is CASSTWSNQPQHF.

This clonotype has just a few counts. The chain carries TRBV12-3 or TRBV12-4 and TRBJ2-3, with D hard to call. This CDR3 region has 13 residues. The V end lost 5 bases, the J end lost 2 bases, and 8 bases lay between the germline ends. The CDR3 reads CASSIDSTDTQYF. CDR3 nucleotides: TGTGCCAGCAGTATAGACTCCACAGATACGCAGTATTTT.

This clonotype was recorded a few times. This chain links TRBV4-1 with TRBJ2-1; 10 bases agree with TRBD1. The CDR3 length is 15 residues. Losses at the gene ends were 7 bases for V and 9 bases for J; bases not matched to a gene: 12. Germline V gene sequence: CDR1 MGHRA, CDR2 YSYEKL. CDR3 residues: CASKKLGQGVGEQFF. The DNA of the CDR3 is TGCGCCAGCAAGAAACTCGGACAGGGGGTTGGTGAGCAGTTCTTC.

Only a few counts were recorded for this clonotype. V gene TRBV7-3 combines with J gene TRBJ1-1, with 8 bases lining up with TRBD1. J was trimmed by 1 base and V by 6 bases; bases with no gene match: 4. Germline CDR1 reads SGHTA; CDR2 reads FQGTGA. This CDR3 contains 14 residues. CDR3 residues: CASRPTGGNTEAFF. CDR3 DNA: TGTGCCAGCAGGCCTACAGGGGGGAACACTGAAGCTTTCTTT.

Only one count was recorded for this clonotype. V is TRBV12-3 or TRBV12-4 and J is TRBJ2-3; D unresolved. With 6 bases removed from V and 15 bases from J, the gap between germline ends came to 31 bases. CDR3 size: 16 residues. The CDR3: CASSPTDAWRADTEYF. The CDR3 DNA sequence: TGTGCCAGCAGCCCTACGGACGCCTGGAGAGCAGATACGGAATATTTT.

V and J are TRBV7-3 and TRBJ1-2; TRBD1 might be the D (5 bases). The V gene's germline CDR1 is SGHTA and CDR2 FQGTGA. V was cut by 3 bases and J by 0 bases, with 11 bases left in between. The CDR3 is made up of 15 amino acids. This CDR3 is CASSFKPGANYGYTF. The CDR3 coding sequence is TGTGCCAGCAGCTTTAAACCGGGGGCTAACTATGGCTACACCTTC.

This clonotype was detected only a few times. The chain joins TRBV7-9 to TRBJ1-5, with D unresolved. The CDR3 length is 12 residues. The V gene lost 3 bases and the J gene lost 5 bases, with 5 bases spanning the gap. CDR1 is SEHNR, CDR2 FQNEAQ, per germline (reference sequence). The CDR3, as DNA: TGTGCCAGCAGCTTGACGGATCAGCCCCAGCATTTT. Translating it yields CASSLTDQPQHF.

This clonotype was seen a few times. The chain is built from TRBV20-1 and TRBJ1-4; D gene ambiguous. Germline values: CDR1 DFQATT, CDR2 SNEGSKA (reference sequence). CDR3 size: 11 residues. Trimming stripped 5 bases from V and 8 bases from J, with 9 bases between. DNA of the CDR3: TGCAGTGCTCAGGCGGGGGAAAAACTGTTTTTT. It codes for CSAQAGEKLFF.

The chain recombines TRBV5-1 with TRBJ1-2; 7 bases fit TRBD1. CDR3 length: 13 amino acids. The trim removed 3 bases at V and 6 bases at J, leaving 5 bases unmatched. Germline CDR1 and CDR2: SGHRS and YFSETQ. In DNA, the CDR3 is TGCGCCAGCAGCTCCAGTACAGGGGATGGCTACACCTTC. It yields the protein CASSSSTGDGYTF.

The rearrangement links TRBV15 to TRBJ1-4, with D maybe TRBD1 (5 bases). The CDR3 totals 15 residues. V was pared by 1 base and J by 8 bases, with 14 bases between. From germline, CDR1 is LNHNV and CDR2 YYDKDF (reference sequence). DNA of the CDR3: TGTGCCACCAGCAGAGTAGGGCAGGGAGGCGAAAAACTGTTTTTT. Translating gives CATSRVGQGGEKLFF. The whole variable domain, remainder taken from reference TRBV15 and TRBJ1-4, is DAMVIQNPRYQVTQFGKPVTLSCSQTLNHNVMYWYQQKSSQAPKLLFHYYDKDFNNEADTPDNFQSRRPNTSFCFLDIRSPGLGDTAMYLCATSRVGQGGEKLFFGSGTQLSVL.

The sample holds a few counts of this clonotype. CDR3 sequence: CASSPDGPYEQYF. CDR3 in DNA: TGTGCCAGCAGCCCCGACGGACCCTACGAGCAGTACTTC. The V call is TRBV3-1, the J call TRBJ2-7; no definite D call. Germline assignment: CDR1 LGHDT and CDR2 YNNKEL (reference sequence). Trimming cost V 4 bases and J 2 bases, with 9 bases left between them. The CDR3 has 13 residues.

The CDR3 sequence: CASSLPARLSTNEKLFF. The DNA for the CDR3 is TGTGCCAGCAGCTTGCCCGCGAGATTATCAACTAATGAAAAACTGTTTTTT. This rearrangement joins TRBV7-9 to TRBJ1-4; D is uncertain. The CDR3 sequence is 17 residues long. CDR1 is SEHNR and CDR2 is FQNEAQ in the germline V gene (reference sequence). Trimming took off 3 bases at V and 0 bases at J, with 14 bases between the two ends. Variable domain in full (rest from reference TRBV7-9 and TRBJ1-4): DTGVSQNPRHKITKRGQNVTFRCDPISEHNRLYWYRQTLGQGPEFLTYFQNEAQLEKSRLLSDRFSAERPKGSFSTLEIQRTEQGDSAMYLCASSLPARLSTNEKLFFGSGTQLSVL.

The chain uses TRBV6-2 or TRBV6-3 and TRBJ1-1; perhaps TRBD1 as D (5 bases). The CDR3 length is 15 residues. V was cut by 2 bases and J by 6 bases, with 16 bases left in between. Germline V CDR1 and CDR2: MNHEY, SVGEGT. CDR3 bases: TGTGCCAGCAGTTACGACAGCCCCAAAAGTTCTGAAGCTTTCTTT. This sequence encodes CASSYDSPKSSEAFF.

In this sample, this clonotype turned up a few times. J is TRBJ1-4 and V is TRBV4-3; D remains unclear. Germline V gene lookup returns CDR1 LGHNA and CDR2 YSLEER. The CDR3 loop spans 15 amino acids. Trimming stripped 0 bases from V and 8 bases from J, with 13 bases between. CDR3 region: CASSQDHGKPEKLFF. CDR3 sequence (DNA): TGCGCCAGCAGCCAAGATCATGGGAAGCCAGAAAAACTGTTTTTT.

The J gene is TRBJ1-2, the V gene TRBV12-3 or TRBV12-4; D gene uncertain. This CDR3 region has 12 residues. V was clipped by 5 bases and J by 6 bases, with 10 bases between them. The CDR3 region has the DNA TGTGCCAGCAGTCCAGGACGTGATGGCTACACCTTC. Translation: CASSPGRDGYTF.

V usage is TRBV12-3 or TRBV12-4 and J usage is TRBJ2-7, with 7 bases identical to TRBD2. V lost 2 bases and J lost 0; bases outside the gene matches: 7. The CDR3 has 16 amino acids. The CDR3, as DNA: TGTGCCAGCAGTTTACGGCTAGCGGTGAGCTCCTACGAGCAGTACTTC. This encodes CASSLRLAVSSYEQYF.

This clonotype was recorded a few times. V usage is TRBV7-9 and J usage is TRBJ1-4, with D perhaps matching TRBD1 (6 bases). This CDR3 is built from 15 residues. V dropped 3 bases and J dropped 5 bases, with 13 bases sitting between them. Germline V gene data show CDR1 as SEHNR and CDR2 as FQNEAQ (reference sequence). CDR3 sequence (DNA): TGTGCCAGCAGCTTGCCGGACAGCGAGAATGAAAAACTGTTTTTT. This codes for CASSLPDSENEKLFF.

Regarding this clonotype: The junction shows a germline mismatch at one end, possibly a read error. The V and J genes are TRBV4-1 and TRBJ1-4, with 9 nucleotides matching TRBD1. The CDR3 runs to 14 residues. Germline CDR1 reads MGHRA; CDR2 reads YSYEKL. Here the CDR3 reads CASSQTGGNGKLFF. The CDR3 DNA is TGCGCCAGCAGCCAGACAGGGGGAAATGGAAAACTGTTTTTT.

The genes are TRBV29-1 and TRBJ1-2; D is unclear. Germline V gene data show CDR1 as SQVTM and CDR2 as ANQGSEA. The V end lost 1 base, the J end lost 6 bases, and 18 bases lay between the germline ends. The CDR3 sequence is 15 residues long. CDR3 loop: CSVEGYSSTSDGYTF. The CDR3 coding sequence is TGCAGCGTTGAAGGCTACAGTTCGACCAGCGATGGCTACACCTTC.

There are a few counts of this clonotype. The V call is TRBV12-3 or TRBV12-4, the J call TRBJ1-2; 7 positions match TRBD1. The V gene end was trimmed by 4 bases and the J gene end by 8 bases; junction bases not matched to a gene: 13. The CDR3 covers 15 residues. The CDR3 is CASSYYRTGQEGYTF. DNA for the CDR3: TGTGCCAGCAGTTATTACAGGACAGGACAGGAGGGCTACACCTTC.

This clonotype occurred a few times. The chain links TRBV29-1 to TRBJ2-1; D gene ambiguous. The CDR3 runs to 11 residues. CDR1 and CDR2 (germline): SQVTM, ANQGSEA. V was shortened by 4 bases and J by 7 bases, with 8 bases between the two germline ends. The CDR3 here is CSVGDTNEQFF. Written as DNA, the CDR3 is TGCAGCGTTGGTGATACTAATGAGCAGTTCTTC.

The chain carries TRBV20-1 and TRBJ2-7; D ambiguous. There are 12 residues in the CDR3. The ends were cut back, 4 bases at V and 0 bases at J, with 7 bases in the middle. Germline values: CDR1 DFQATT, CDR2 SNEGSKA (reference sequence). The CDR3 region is CSAIGISYEQYF. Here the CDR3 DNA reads TGCAGTGCTATAGGGATCTCCTACGAGCAGTACTTC.

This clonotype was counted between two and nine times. The CDR3 sequence is CSASTGQGGYTF. The CDR3 DNA is TGCAGTGCCTCGACAGGGCAGGGAGGCTACACCTTC. This chain uses TRBV20-1 with TRBJ1-2; 7 bases are shared with TRBD1. Trimming cost V 6 bases and J 8 bases; bases outside gene matches: 9. CDR3 length: 12 residues. CDR1 DFQATT and CDR2 SNEGSKA come from the germline V gene (reference sequence).

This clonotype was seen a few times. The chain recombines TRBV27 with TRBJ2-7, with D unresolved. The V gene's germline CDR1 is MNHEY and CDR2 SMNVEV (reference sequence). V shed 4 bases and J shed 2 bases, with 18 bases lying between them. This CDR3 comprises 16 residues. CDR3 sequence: CASSSPHGVGTYEQYF. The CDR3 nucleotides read TGTGCCAGCAGTTCACCCCATGGGGTGGGGACCTACGAGCAGTACTTC.

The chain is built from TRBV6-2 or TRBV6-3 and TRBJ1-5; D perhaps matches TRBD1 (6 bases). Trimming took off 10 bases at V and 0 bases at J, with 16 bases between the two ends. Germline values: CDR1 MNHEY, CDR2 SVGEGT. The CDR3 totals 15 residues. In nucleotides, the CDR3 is TGTGCCAACAGCCGTGGACAGTATAGCAATCAGCCCCAGCATTTT. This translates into CANSRGQYSNQPQHF.